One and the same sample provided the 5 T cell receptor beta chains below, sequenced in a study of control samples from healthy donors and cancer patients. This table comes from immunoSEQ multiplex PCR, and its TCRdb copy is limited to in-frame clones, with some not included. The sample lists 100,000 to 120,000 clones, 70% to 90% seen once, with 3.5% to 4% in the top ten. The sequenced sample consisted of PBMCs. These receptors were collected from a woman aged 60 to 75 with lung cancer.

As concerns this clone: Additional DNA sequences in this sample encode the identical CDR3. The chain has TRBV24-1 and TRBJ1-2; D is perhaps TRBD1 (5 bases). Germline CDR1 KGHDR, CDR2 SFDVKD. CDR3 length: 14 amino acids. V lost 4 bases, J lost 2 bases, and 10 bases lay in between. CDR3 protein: CATSDLGRNYGYTF. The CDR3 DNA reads TGTGCCACCAGTGACCTGGGACGGAACTATGGCTACACCTTC.

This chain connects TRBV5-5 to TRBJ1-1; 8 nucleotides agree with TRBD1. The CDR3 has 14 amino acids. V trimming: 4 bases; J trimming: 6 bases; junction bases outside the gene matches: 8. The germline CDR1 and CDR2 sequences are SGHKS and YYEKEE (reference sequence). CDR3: CASSLRTGSPEAFF. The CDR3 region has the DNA TGTGCCAGCAGCCTAAGGACAGGGTCCCCTGAAGCTTTCTTT.

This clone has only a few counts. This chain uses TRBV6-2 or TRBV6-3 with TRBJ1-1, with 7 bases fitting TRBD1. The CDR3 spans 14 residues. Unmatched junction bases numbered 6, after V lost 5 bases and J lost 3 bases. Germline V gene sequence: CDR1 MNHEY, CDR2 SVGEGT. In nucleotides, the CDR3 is TGTGCCAGCAGTCCGACAGGGCAAGACACTGAAGCTTTCTTT. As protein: CASSPTGQDTEAFF.

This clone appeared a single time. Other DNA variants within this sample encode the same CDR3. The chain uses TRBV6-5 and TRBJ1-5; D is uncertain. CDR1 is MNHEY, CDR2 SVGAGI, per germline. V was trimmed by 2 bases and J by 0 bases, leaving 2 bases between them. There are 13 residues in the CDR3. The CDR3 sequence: CASSYSSNQPQHF. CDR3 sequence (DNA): TGTGCCAGCAGTTACAGTAGCAATCAGCCCCAGCATTTT.

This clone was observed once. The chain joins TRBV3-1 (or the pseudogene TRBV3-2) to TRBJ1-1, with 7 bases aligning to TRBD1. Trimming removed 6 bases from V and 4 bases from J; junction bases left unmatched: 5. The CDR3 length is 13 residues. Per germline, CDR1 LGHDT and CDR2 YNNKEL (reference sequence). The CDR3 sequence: CASRQGPGTEAFF. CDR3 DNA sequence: TGTGCCAGCAGACAGGGGCCGGGCACTGAAGCTTTCTTT.